These T cell receptor beta chains were read from a single sample in a study of CD8+CD57+ T cells in acquired aplastic anemia. TCRdb re-called the reads through MiXCR, storing one row per CDR3 protein. The sample contains 89,000 or so distinct CDR3 sequences, approximately 73% of which appear only once. Sequencing input: sorted CD4+, CD8+, or CD8+CD57+ T cells (not recorded which) from PBMCs. The origin of the receptors is a human donor with aplastic anemia. Both conserved end residues are part of each CDR3. The D gene is left open where the match is weak. Clone size is stated in some rows and not others, as once, few, many or a class when expanded.

CDR3 DNA: TGTGCCATCAGTGCACAATACGGGGGGTTTCGAGATGGCTACACCTTC
CDR3 protein: CAISAQYGGFRDGYTF
clone size: -
V gene: TRBV10-3
D gene: -
J gene: TRBJ1-2

CDR3 DNA: TGTGCCAGCAGCTTAGCGCAGGGGACGGCAATCTCTGGGGCCAACGTCCTGACTTTC
CDR3 protein: CASSLAQGTAISGANVLTF
clone size: few
V gene: TRBV11-1
D gene: -
J gene: TRBJ2-6

CDR3 DNA: TGCAGTGCTAGAGATCCCGACAGACCCAACACCGGGGAGCTGTTTTTT
CDR3 protein: CSARDPDRPNTGELFF
clone size: -
V gene: TRBV20-1
D gene: -
J gene: TRBJ2-2

CDR3 DNA: TGTGCCAGCAGCCGGGACGGAGGGATCCGAAGAACAGATACGCAGTATTTT
CDR3 protein: CASSRDGGIRRTDTQYF
clone size: -
V gene: TRBV4-2
D gene: -
J gene: TRBJ2-3

CDR3 DNA: TGTGCCAGCAGTTTGCGGGAGCTCTACGAGCAGTACTTC
CDR3 protein: CASSLRELYEQYF
clone size: -
V gene: TRBV12-3/TRBV12-4
D gene: TRBD2
J gene: TRBJ2-7

CDR3 DNA: TGCAGCGTATATTGGTACAGAGCCTTGAACACTGAAGCTTTCTTT
CDR3 protein: CSVYWYRALNTEAFF
clone size: -
V gene: TRBV29-1
D gene: -
J gene: TRBJ1-1

CDR3 DNA: TGTGCCACCAGTGGCATACAGGGAAATGGTTACAATGAGCAGTTCTTC
CDR3 protein: CATSGIQGNGYNEQFF
clone size: few
V gene: TRBV24-1
D gene: -
J gene: TRBJ2-1

CDR3 DNA: TGCAGTGCCCCCGGGACTAGCGGGGGGGCCGGCACAGATACGCAGTATTTT
CDR3 protein: CSAPGTSGGAGTDTQYF
clone size: -
V gene: TRBV20-1
D gene: TRBD2
J gene: TRBJ2-3

CDR3 DNA: TGCAGCGCTGGTTTGGGGCGAGGCACCGGGGAGCTGTTTTTT
CDR3 protein: CSAGLGRGTGELFF
clone size: -
V gene: TRBV29-1
D gene: -
J gene: TRBJ2-2

CDR3 DNA: TGTGCCAGCAGCTTTGGACTGAGCACAGATACGCAGTATTTT
CDR3 protein: CASSFGLSTDTQYF
clone size: -
V gene: TRBV7-3
D gene: -
J gene: TRBJ2-3

CDR3 DNA: TGTGCCAGCGGCGTAGAGGGAGGTGAGCAGTTCTTC
CDR3 protein: CASGVEGGEQFF
clone size: -
V gene: TRBV2
D gene: -
J gene: TRBJ2-1

CDR3 DNA: TGCAGTGCTAGTAGGCGGCTTAGCAATCAGCCCCAGCATTTT
CDR3 protein: CSASRRLSNQPQHF
clone size: few
V gene: TRBV20-1
D gene: -
J gene: TRBJ1-5

CDR3 DNA: TGCAGTGCTAGATCTGGGAACACTGAAGCTTTCTTT
CDR3 protein: CSARSGNTEAFF
clone size: once
V gene: TRBV20-1
D gene: -
J gene: TRBJ1-1

CDR3 DNA: TGTGCCAGCAGCCCGATGAAGTCAACGACAGTCTGGAACACTGAAGCTTTCTTT
CDR3 protein: CASSPMKSTTVWNTEAFF
clone size: once
V gene: TRBV11-1
D gene: -
J gene: TRBJ1-1

CDR3 DNA: TGTGCCAGCAGCGCCTCCCTGATAAGCTACGAGCAGTACTTC
CDR3 protein: CASSASLISYEQYF
clone size: -
V gene: TRBV5-6
D gene: -
J gene: TRBJ2-7

CDR3 DNA: TGCGCCAGCAGCGTCGCTAGCGGGTACAATGAGCAGTTCTTC
CDR3 protein: CASSVASGYNEQFF
clone size: once
V gene: TRBV5-1
D gene: TRBD2
J gene: TRBJ2-1

CDR3 DNA: TGTGCCACCAGCAGAACCAGGGAGGACAATGAGCAGTTCTTC
CDR3 protein: CATSRTREDNEQFF
clone size: medium-sized
V gene: TRBV15
D gene: -
J gene: TRBJ2-1

CDR3 DNA: TGTGCCAGCAGCTTAGTCCGGCAGGCGCGTACTAACACCGGGGAGCTGTTTTTT
CDR3 protein: CASSLVRQARTNTGELFF
clone size: -
V gene: TRBV7-2
D gene: -
J gene: TRBJ2-2

CDR3 DNA: TGTGCCAGCAGCCTAGGACTAGCGGACTACGAGCAGTACTTC
CDR3 protein: CASSLGLADYEQYF
clone size: -
V gene: TRBV5-6
D gene: TRBD2
J gene: TRBJ2-7

CDR3 DNA: TGTGCCAGCAGTTTCCGGGACAGGGACCCCTACGAGCAGTACTTC
CDR3 protein: CASSFRDRDPYEQYF
clone size: -
V gene: TRBV6-5
D gene: TRBD1
J gene: TRBJ2-7

CDR3 DNA: TGTGCCAGCAGTCACTCCTCTCGGGAGTTCTACGAGCAGTACTTC
CDR3 protein: CASSHSSREFYEQYF
clone size: -
V gene: TRBV12-3/TRBV12-4
D gene: -
J gene: TRBJ2-7

CDR3 DNA: TGCAGCGTTGAAGCGGCAGGGGGCACTGAAGCTTTCTTT
CDR3 protein: CSVEAAGGTEAFF
clone size: -
V gene: TRBV29-1
D gene: TRBD1
J gene: TRBJ1-1

CDR3 DNA: TGCAGTGCTAGAGATCGAACAGATCAAGCTTTCTTT
CDR3 protein: CSARDRTDQAFF
clone size: -
V gene: TRBV20-1
D gene: -
J gene: TRBJ1-1

CDR3 DNA: TGTGCCAGCAGCCCTTTCACCGGGGAGCTGTTTTTT
CDR3 protein: CASSPFTGELFF
clone size: -
V gene: TRBV7-6
D gene: -
J gene: TRBJ2-2

CDR3 DNA: TGCAGTGCTAGAGATATGCGGGGTCCCACTAGTGGCTACACCTTC
CDR3 protein: CSARDMRGPTSGYTF
clone size: -
V gene: TRBV20-1
D gene: -
J gene: TRBJ1-2

CDR3 DNA: TGTGCCAGCAGCTTAAGGCCGGGTAACACTGAAGCTTTCTTT
CDR3 protein: CASSLRPGNTEAFF
clone size: -
V gene: TRBV7-3
D gene: -
J gene: TRBJ1-1

CDR3 DNA: TGCAGCGTTGAAGATGGGGCAGGGGGAGAGACCCAGTACTTC
CDR3 protein: CSVEDGAGGETQYF
clone size: few
V gene: TRBV29-1
D gene: TRBD1
J gene: TRBJ2-5

CDR3 DNA: TGCGCCAGCAGTGAGGGTGGGGGGACCCAAGAGACCAAGTACTTC
CDR3 protein: CASSEGGGTQETKYF
clone size: -
V gene: TRBV10-2
D gene: -
J gene: TRBJ2-5

CDR3 DNA: TGTGCCAGCAGCCTAGCCGGGACTTTCGCATACGAGCAGTACTTC
CDR3 protein: CASSLAGTFAYEQYF
clone size: few
V gene: TRBV7-2
D gene: -
J gene: TRBJ2-7

CDR3 DNA: TGCGCCAGCAGTGAGTCCGTTGAGGGTTACGGTGGGCAGTACTTC
CDR3 protein: CASSESVEGYGGQYF
clone size: -
V gene: TRBV10-1
D gene: -
J gene: TRBJ2-7

CDR3 DNA: TGCAGTGCTAGGTCACCGACGACAGGGGGGAACACTGAAGCTTTCTTT
CDR3 protein: CSARSPTTGGNTEAFF
clone size: -
V gene: TRBV20-1
D gene: TRBD1
J gene: TRBJ1-1

CDR3 DNA: TGCAGTGCGACCCAACTAGCCTACGAGCAGTACTTC
CDR3 protein: CSATQLAYEQYF
clone size: -
V gene: TRBV20-1
D gene: -
J gene: TRBJ2-7

CDR3 DNA: TGCAGTGCTAGAGATGGGTCAGGTCAAGAGACCCAGTACTTC
CDR3 protein: CSARDGSGQETQYF
clone size: -
V gene: TRBV20-1
D gene: -
J gene: TRBJ2-5

CDR3 DNA: TGTGCCAGCAGCTTAGGCAAGAACACTGAAGCTTTCTTT
CDR3 protein: CASSLGKNTEAFF
clone size: -
V gene: TRBV7-6
D gene: -
J gene: TRBJ1-1

CDR3 DNA: TGCAGCGTCGGGACAAGGGAGGCTGGAAACACCATATATTTT
CDR3 protein: CSVGTREAGNTIYF
clone size: -
V gene: TRBV29-1
D gene: -
J gene: TRBJ1-3

CDR3 DNA: TGTGCCACCTCTAGGCGGCTGGGCTCTACGAACACCGGGGAGCTGTTTTTT
CDR3 protein: CATSRRLGSTNTGELFF
clone size: -
V gene: TRBV19
D gene: -
J gene: TRBJ2-2

CDR3 DNA: TGTGCCAGTATTCGAGCCGCACTGATCTGCGGCTACACCTTC
CDR3 protein: CASIRAALICGYTF
clone size: -
V gene: TRBV19
D gene: -
J gene: TRBJ1-2

CDR3 DNA: TGCAGTGCTAGAGATAGCATGACTAGCGTCTCCTACGAGCAGTACTTC
CDR3 protein: CSARDSMTSVSYEQYF
clone size: -
V gene: TRBV20-1
D gene: TRBD2
J gene: TRBJ2-7

CDR3 DNA: TGTGCCAGCAGCCAGCAATCCGCTCAGGGGGGGCAGTACTTC
CDR3 protein: CASSQQSAQGGQYF
clone size: -
V gene: TRBV7-8
D gene: -
J gene: TRBJ2-7

CDR3 DNA: TGCAGCGTTGTAGCGGCGGGGTCTGGAAACACCATATATTTT
CDR3 protein: CSVVAAGSGNTIYF
clone size: -
V gene: TRBV29-1
D gene: -
J gene: TRBJ1-3

CDR3 DNA: TGTGCCATCAGTGGCCCACAGGGAGGCGATGGCTACACCTTC
CDR3 protein: CAISGPQGGDGYTF
clone size: -
V gene: TRBV10-3
D gene: -
J gene: TRBJ1-2

CDR3 DNA: TGTGCCAGCAGCTTAAGTAATTCACCCCTCCACTTT
CDR3 protein: CASSLSNSPLHF
clone size: -
V gene: TRBV7-9
D gene: -
J gene: TRBJ1-6

CDR3 DNA: TGTGCCAGCAGCCAAAGGGGGATAAATGGCAATCAGCCCCAGCATTTT
CDR3 protein: CASSQRGINGNQPQHF
clone size: many
V gene: TRBV13
D gene: -
J gene: TRBJ1-5